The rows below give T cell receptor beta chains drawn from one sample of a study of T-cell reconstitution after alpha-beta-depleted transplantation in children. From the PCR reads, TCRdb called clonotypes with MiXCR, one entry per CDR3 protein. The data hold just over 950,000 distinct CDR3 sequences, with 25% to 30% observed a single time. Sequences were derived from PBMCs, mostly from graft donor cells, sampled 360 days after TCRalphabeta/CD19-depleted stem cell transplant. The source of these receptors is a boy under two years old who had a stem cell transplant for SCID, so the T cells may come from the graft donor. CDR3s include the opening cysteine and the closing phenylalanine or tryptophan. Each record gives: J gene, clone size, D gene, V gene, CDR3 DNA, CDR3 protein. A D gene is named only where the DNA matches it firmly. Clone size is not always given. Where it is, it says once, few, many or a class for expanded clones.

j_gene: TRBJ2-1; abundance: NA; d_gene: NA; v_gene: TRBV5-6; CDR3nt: TGTGCCAGCAGCCTCAGGACAATCTCCTACAATGAGCAGTTCTTC; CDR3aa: CASSLRTISYNEQFF
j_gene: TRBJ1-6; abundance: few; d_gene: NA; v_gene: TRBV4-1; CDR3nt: TGCGCCAGCAGCCCCACGAATCCGGGACTGAAGTCACCCCTCCACTTT; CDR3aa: CASSPTNPGLKSPLHF
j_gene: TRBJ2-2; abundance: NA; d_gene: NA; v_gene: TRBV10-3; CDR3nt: TGTGCCATCAGTAAGCATCACGCCACCGGGGAGCTGTTTTTT; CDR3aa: CAISKHHATGELFF
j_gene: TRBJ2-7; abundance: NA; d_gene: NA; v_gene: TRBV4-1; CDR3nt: TGCGCCAGCAGCCGAAACCGGGGTAGTCCCTCCGAGCAGTACTTC; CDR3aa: CASSRNRGSPSEQYF
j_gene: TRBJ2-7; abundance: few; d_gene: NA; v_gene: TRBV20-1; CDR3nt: TGCAGTGGGGTGGGGTGGGGGCGGTACGAGCAGTACTTC; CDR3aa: CSGVGWGRYEQYF
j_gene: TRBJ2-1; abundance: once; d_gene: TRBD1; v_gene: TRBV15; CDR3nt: TGTGCCACCAGCAGAGGGACAGGTCGCAATGAGCAGTTCTTC; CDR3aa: CATSRGTGRNEQFF
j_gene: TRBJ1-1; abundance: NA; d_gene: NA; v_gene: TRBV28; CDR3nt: TGTGCCAGCAGAGGACAGCTCATCACTGAAGCTTTCTTT; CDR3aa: CASRGQLITEAFF
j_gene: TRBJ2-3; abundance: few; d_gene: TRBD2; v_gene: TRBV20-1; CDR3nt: TGCAGTGCTTGGACTAGCGGGGGGGCAAGCACAGATACGCAGTATTTT; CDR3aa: CSAWTSGGASTDTQYF
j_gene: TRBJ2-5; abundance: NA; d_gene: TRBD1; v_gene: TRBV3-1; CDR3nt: TGTGCCAGCAGCCAATCGACAGGGGGACAAGAGACCCAGTACTTC; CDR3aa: CASSQSTGGQETQYF
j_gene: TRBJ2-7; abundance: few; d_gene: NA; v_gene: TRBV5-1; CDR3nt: TGCGCCAGCAGCTTGGTAGCAGGGGGGACCCCCTACGAGCAGTACTTC; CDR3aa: CASSLVAGGTPYEQYF
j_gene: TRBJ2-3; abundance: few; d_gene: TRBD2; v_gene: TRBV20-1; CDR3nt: TGCAGTGCTGCCCCGTTGGGGGGGATAGGCACAGATACGCAGTATTTT; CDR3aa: CSAAPLGGIGTDTQYF
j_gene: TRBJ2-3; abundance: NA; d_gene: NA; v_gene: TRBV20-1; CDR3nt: TGCAGTGCCCTTAAATGGGTCAGCCCGACAGATACGCAGTATTTT; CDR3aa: CSALKWVSPTDTQYF
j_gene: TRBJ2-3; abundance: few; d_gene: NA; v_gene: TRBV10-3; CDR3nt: TGTGCCATCAGCGAAGTCACAGATACGCAGTATTTT; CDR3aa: CAISEVTDTQYF
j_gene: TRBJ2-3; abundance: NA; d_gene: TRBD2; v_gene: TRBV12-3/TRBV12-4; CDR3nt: TGTGCCAGCAGTTTTCTGCAGGGAGGGACAGATACGCAGTATTTT; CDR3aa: CASSFLQGGTDTQYF
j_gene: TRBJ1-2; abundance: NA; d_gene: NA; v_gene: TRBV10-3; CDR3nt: TGTGCCGGAGGAACAGGTGTCGGCTATGGCTACACCTTC; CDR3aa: CAGGTGVGYGYTF
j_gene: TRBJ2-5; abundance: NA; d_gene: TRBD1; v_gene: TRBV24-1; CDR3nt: TGTGCCACCAGTGACGGACAGGGCTTGGAGACCCAGTACTTC; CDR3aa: CATSDGQGLETQYF
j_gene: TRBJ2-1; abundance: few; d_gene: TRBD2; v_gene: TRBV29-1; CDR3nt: TGCAGCGTTGTCCTAGCGGGGGAGCCCCTCGCAACAGAGCAGTTCTTC; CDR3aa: CSVVLAGEPLATEQFF
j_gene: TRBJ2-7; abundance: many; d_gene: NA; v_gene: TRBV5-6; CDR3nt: TGTGCCAGCAGCTTGGGTCGGGTCTACGAGCAGTACTTC; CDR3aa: CASSLGRVYEQYF
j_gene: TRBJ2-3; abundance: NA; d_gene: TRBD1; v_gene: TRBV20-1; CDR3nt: TGCAGTGCTAGGGATACCGGGACAGGGATCCCAGATACGCAGTATTTT; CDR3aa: CSARDTGTGIPDTQYF
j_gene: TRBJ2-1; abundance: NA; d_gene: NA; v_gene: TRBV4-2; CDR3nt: TGTGCCAGCAGCATAAAGAATGAGCAGTTCTTC; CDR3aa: CASSIKNEQFF
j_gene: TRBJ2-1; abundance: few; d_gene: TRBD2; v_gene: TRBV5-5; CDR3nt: TGTGCCAGCAGCCGTTCGGGACTAGCTGACGATGAGCAGTTCTTC; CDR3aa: CASSRSGLADDEQFF
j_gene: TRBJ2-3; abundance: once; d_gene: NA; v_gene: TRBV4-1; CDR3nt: TGCGCCAGCAGCCGCACTAAACTAGTTCGGCAGTATTTT; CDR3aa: CASSRTKLVRQYF
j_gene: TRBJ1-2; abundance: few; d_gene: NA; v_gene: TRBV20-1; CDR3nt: TGCAGTGTCAGGGGTCAGGCTTATGGCTACACCTTC; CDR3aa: CSVRGQAYGYTF
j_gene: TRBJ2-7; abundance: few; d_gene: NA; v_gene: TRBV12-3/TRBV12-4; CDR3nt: TGTGCCAGCAGTTTAAGGTCAGCGGGCTCCTACGAGCAGTACTTC; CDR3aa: CASSLRSAGSYEQYF
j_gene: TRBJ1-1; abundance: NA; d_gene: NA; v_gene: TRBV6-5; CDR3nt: TGTGCCAGCAGTTACTCCCTCAGGCCTTACGGCACTGAAGCTTTCTTT; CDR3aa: CASSYSLRPYGTEAFF
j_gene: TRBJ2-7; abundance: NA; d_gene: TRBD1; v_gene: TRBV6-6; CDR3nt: TGTGCCAGCAGTTACCTCATGGACAGGCTGCTTTACTTC; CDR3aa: CASSYLMDRLLYF
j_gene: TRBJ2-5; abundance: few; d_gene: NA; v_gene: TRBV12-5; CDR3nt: TGTGCTAGTGGCTCTCGGTCGGAGACCCAGTACTTC; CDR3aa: CASGSRSETQYF
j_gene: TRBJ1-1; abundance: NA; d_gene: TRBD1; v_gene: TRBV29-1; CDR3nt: TGCAGCGTTGAAGAGGGCCAGGGGGTTGAGGCTTTCTTT; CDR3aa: CSVEEGQGVEAFF
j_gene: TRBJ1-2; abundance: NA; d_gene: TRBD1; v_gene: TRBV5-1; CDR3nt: TGCGCCAGCAGCCTGGGACAGGCCACCTATGGCTACACCTTC; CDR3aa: CASSLGQATYGYTF
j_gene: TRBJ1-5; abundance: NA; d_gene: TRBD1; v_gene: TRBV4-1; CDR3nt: TGCGCCAGCAGCCATGTGACAGGGACAAGGAACCAGCCCCAGCATTTT; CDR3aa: CASSHVTGTRNQPQHF
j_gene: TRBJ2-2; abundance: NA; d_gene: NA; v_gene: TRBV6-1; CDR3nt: TGTGCCAGCAGTCGGAACACAGGGAACACCGGGGAGCTGTTTTTT; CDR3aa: CASSRNTGNTGELFF
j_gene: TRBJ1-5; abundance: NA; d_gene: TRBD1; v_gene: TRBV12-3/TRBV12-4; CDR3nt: TGTGCCAGCAGTTTAGCTCCGGACAGGGGGAGCAATCAGCCCCAGCATTTT; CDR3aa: CASSLAPDRGSNQPQHF
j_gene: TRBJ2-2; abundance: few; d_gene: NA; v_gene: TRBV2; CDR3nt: TGTGCCAGCGAGGGACAAGTGACGAACACCGGGGAGCTGTTTTTT; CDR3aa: CASEGQVTNTGELFF
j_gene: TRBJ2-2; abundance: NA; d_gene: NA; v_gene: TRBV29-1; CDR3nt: TGCAGCGTATACTTGGTCACCGGGGAGCTGTTTTTT; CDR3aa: CSVYLVTGELFF
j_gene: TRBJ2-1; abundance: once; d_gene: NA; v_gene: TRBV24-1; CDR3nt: TGTGCCACCAGTGGTGGAACGAGTACAGATGAGCAGTTCTTC; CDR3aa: CATSGGTSTDEQFF
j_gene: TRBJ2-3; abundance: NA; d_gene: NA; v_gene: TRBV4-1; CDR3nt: TGCGCCAGCAGCGGGCGGTTAGGCGGGGCGTTCACAGATACGCAGTATTTT; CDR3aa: CASSGRLGGAFTDTQYF
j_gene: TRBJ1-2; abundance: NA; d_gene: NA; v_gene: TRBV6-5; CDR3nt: TGTGCCAGCAGTTACTCCTCCCTGGGGGCGAACTATGGCTACACCTTC; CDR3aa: CASSYSSLGANYGYTF
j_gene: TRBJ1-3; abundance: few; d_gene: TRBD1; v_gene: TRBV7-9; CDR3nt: TGTGCCAGCAGGGGACAGGGGACCTCTGGAAACACCATATATTTT; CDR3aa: CASRGQGTSGNTIYF
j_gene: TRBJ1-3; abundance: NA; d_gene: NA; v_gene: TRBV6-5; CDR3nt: TGTGCCAGCAGTTACCTAGATAGGGTAAACACCATATATTTT; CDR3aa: CASSYLDRVNTIYF
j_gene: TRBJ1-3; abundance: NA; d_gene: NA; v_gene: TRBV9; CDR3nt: TGTGCCAGCAGCGTAGGGGGAGCCCCGGGCCGGTTCCTCGGAAACACCATATATTTT; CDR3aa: CASSVGGAPGRFLGNTIYF
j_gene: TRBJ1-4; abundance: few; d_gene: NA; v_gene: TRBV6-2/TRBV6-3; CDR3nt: TGTGCCAGCAGGTCAAAGGGCCGCGTGGAAAAACTGTTTTTT; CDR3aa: CASRSKGRVEKLFF
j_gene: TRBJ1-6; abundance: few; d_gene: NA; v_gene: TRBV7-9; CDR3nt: TGTGCCAGCAGCTTTGAGGGAAGGAGTTCACCCCTCCACTTT; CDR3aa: CASSFEGRSSPLHF
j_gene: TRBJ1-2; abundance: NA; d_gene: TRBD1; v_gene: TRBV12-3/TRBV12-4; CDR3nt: TGTGCCAGCAGTTCCTCGGACAGGGGGTGGTATGGCTACACCTTC; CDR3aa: CASSSSDRGWYGYTF
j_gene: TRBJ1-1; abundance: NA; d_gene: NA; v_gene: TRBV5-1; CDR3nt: TGCGCCAGCAGCATGGGGCTTATGAACACTGAAGCTTTCTTT; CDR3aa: CASSMGLMNTEAFF
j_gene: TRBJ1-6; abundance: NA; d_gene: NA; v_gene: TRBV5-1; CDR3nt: TGCGCCAGCAGGCGGGACCCTAGCTCCTATAATTCACCCCTCCACTTT; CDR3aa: CASRRDPSSYNSPLHF
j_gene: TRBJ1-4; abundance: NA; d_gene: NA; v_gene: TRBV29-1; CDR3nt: TGCAGCGTTGAAGTAGGCGCAACTAATGAAAAACTGTTTTTT; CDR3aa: CSVEVGATNEKLFF
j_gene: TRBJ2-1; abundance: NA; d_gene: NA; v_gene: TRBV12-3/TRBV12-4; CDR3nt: TGTGCCAGCACCCGGGGCAGCTCCTACAATGAGCAGTTCTTC; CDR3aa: CASTRGSSYNEQFF
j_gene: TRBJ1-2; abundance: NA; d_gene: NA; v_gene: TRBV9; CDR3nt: TGTGCCAGCAGCGTAGGGGGGACGGGCCGACCCTATGGCTACACCTTC; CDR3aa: CASSVGGTGRPYGYTF
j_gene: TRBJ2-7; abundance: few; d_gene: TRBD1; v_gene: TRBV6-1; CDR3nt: TGTGCCAGCAGTGTGTCAGGGGGCTACGAGCAGTACTTC; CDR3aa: CASSVSGGYEQYF
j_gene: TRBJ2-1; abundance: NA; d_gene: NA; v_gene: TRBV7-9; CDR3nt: TGTGCCAGCAGCTTAGCCGGGACGGCCGAGCAGTTCTTC; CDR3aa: CASSLAGTAEQFF
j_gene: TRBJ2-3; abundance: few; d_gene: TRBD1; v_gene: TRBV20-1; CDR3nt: TGCAGTGCTAGACAACAGGGGGCGGCGGATACGCAGTATTTT; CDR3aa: CSARQQGAADTQYF
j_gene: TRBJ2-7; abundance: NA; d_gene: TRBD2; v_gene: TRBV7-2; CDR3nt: TGTGCCAGCAGCTCGCCCCTAGCGGGCGCATGGGAGCAGTACTTC; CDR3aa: CASSSPLAGAWEQYF
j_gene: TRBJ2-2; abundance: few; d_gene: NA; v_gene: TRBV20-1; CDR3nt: TGCAGTGCTAGCGGCTTCCCCTCGAACACCGGGGAGCTGTTTTTT; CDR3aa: CSASGFPSNTGELFF
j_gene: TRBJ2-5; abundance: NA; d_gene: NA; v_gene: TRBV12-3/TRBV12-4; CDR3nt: TGTGCCAGCAGTCGCGGGACCGGAACTCAAGAGACCCAGTACTTC; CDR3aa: CASSRGTGTQETQYF
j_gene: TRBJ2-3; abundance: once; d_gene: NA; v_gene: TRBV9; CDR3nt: TGTGCCAGCAGCGTAGAAGTAGGGACAGATACGCAGTATTTT; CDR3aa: CASSVEVGTDTQYF
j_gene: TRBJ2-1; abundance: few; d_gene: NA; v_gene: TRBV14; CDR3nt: TGTGCCAGCAGCTACGAGGACATCGGGCGGCAGTTCTTC; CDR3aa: CASSYEDIGRQFF
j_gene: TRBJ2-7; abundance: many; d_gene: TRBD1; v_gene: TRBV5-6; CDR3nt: TGTGCCAGCAGGGGGACAGGGGTCTCCTACGAGCAGTACTTC; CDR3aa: CASRGTGVSYEQYF
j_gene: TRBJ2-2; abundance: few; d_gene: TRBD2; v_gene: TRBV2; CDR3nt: TGTGCCAGCAGTGAGCCGGGACTAGCGGGGACCGGGGAGCTGTTTTTT; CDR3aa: CASSEPGLAGTGELFF
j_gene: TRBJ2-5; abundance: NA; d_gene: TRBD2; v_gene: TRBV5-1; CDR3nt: TGCGCCAGCAGTCTACGACTAGCTTCTGAGACCCAGTACTTC; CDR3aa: CASSLRLASETQYF
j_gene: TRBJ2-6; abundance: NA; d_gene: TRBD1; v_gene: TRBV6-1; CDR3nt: TGTGCCAGCAGGGATTCGGACAGGGGGCCAGGGGCCAACGTCCTGACTTTC; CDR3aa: CASRDSDRGPGANVLTF